A selection of T cell receptor beta chains follows, all from one sample in a study of radiotherapy plus CTLA-4 blockade in lung cancer. The assay was immunoSEQ multiplex PCR, and TCRdb's table has in-frame clones only and misses some. The data hold 50,000 to 65,000 clones, with 65% to 85% observed a single time. Sequencing used peripheral blood, obtained from a patient treated with radiotherapy plus ipilimumab. These receptors were taken from a human donor with non-small cell lung cancer whose response to radiotherapy plus ipilimumab could not be evaluated. Both conserved end residues are part of each CDR3. Each record gives: V gene, J gene, CDR3 length, CDR3 protein.

TRBV28	TRBJ1-3	16	CASRGRTGRSGNTIYF
TRBV7-2	TRBJ2-3	15	CASSPQAGTTDTQYF
TRBV6-4	TRBJ2-5	13	CASSPERGETQYF
TRBV2	TRBJ2-2	17	CASSEALGTGGTGELFF
TRBV6-5	TRBJ2-1	11	CASSAYNEQFF
TRBV6-6	TRBJ1-2	13	CASTLDRPYGYTF
TRBV2	TRBJ1-4	14	CATTPGGNGEKLFF
TRBV5-1	TRBJ2-1	15	CASTREGFTYNEQFF
TRBV2	TRBJ1-3	17	CASSGGVGSGSGNTIYF
TRBV9	TRBJ2-7	13	CASSATGLGEQYF
TRBV5-6	TRBJ2-7	15	CASSYPGGRGYEQYF
TRBV4-2	TRBJ2-1	17	CASSQRVKGLPMIEQFF
TRBV6-1	TRBJ1-2	13	CASSEQTNYGYTF
TRBV4-2	TRBJ1-4	15	CASSQARGGGEKLFF
TRBV27	TRBJ2-3	19	CASSSLRRVLYRGTDTQYF
TRBV4-3	TRBJ1-6	15	CASSQDRGPNSPLHF
TRBV2	TRBJ2-3	13	CASCRDRGDTQYF
TRBV30	TRBJ2-7	13	CAWRLGLAGEQYF
TRBV7-9	TRBJ2-1	13	CAFGRAAYNEQFF
TRBV5-1	TRBJ2-5	13	CASSLAQGETQYF
TRBV7-9	TRBJ1-2	14	CASSLGNGEGGYTF
TRBV7-6	TRBJ1-1	13	CASSSLRDRAAFF
TRBV19	TRBJ2-7	18	CASSVGTSGGIRLAEQYF
TRBV6-5	TRBJ1-1	14	CASSWDREAGEAFF
TRBV2	TRBJ2-7	16	CASRAPLAGGLYEQYF
TRBV5-4	TRBJ1-3	16	CASSLAGQGLGNTIYF
TRBV6-5	TRBJ2-3	15	CASSYSGTSGGTQYF
TRBV7-2	TRBJ2-5	11	CASTGWETQYF
TRBV11-2	TRBJ2-1	16	CASSPSTSGSYNEQFF
TRBV19	TRBJ1-1	16	CASSRDRGMWNTEAFF
TRBV7-2	TRBJ1-1	15	CASSLFGEGNTEAFF
TRBV13	TRBJ1-1	18	CASSLRTGSMRLNTEAFF
TRBV4-3	TRBJ1-4	13	CASSQGTRQKLFF
TRBV28	TRBJ2-3	13	CASSFGGADTQYF
TRBV6-6	TRBJ2-1	14	CASSYSRVYNEQFF
TRBV18	TRBJ2-6	15	CASSTGLSGANVLTF
TRBV7-9	TRBJ2-7	15	CASSPAIYSRYEQYF
TRBV6-5	TRBJ1-2	16	CASSYSRSRAHYGYTF
TRBV9	TRBJ1-1	10	CAAWSTEAFF
TRBV28	TRBJ2-3	15	CASRTPGQGADTQYF
TRBV23-1	TRBJ2-5	13	CASSQSRGETQYF
TRBV6-5	TRBJ2-7	13	CASSYSQDNEQYF
TRBV19	TRBJ2-7	13	CASSPGTNYEQYF
TRBV27	TRBJ1-5	15	CASRAGVISNQPQHF
TRBV10-2	TRBJ1-2	11	CASSPSYGYTF
TRBV6-1	TRBJ2-7	14	CASSPGASGGGQYF
TRBV5-4	TRBJ2-3	15	CASSRTGTSTDTQYF
TRBV7-8	TRBJ2-7	15	CASSLVASGAYEQYF
TRBV5-1	TRBJ2-3	16	CASSFVVAGVADTQYF
TRBV13	TRBJ2-7	18	CASSLYITQGPLSYEQYF
TRBV6-6	TRBJ1-5	15	CASRLAQGSNQPQHF
TRBV6-6	TRBJ2-1	16	CASSSQLAGQLNEQFF
TRBV28	TRBJ1-2	14	CASSQGRHSYGYTF